The 20 T cell receptor beta chains below come from one sample, sequenced in a study of cytomegalovirus exposure and HLA in healthy donors. Vbeta (60) and Jbeta (13) primers were used in the PCR. Sequencing used immunoSEQ multiplex PCR; TCRdb keeps in-frame clones, though not all of them. Of 140,000 to 150,000 clones detected, about 70% appear once; the ten largest clones hold less than 5%. The specimen sequenced was PBMCs. These receptors were collected from a man aged 60-69 years in good health and CMV-seronegative.

The chain carries TRBV6-1 and TRBJ1-1, with D uncertain. Germline CDR1 is MNHNS and CDR2 is SASEGT. Trimming pared 0 bases from V and 1 base from J, leaving 15 bases between. The CDR3 contains 17 residues. The CDR3: CASSEARDTSKNTEAFF. The CDR3 DNA reads TGTGCCAGCAGTGAAGCGCGAGACACCTCCAAGAACACTGAAGCTTTCTTT.

There are a few counts of this clone. The rearrangement links TRBV30 to TRBJ2-4; possible D gene TRBD2, 6 bases. CDR3 length equals 15 residues. V lost 2 bases, J lost 2 bases, and 13 bases lay in between. The germline CDR1 and CDR2 sequences are GTSNPN and SVGIG (reference sequence). The CDR3 region is CAWSHGGVPKNIQYF. CDR3 bases: TGTGCCTGGAGTCACGGGGGAGTGCCCAAAAACATTCAGTACTTC.

The chain uses TRBV29-1 and TRBJ1-5; D may be TRBD1 (6 bases). The CDR3 has 16 amino acids. Trimming took 4 bases from V and 0 from J, leaving 16 bases between them. Germline V gene sequence: CDR1 SQVTM, CDR2 ANQGSEA. The CDR3 protein is CSVGVGGAGSNQPQHF. The CDR3 coding sequence is TGCAGCGTTGGGGTCGGGGGGGCAGGTAGCAATCAGCCCCAGCATTTT.

This sequence joins TRBV2 and TRBJ2-2, with D possibly matching TRBD1 (6 bases). With 6 bases removed from V and 10 bases from J, the gap between germline ends came to 15 bases. The CDR3 loop spans 13 amino acids. Germline-derived CDR1 and CDR2 are SNHLY and FYNNEI. CDR3 DNA: TGTGCCAGCAGGTCGAACAGGGTGGAGGAGCTGTTTTTT. Protein: CASRSNRVEELFF.

This clone was seen only a few times. Germline is not matched at one junction end, which may reflect a read error. The chain has TRBV2 and TRBJ2-5, with D perhaps TRBD2 (5 bases). The length of the CDR3 is 14 residues. Germline V gene data show CDR1 as SNHLY and CDR2 as FYNNEI. This CDR3 reads CQTTRERLGETQYF. Here the CDR3 DNA reads TGCCAAACAACGAGGGAGCGGTTGGGGGAGACCCAGTACTTC.

The chain has TRBV30 and TRBJ1-6; D not certain. CDR1 GTSNPN and CDR2 SVGIG come from the germline V gene (reference sequence). The V gene lost 0 bases and the J gene lost 9 bases, with 12 bases spanning the gap. There are 14 residues in the CDR3. CDR3: CAWSVGPPGSPLHF. The CDR3 nucleotides read TGTGCCTGGAGTGTCGGTCCTCCGGGTTCACCCCTCCACTTT.

This chain links TRBV27 with TRBJ2-7; D is perhaps TRBD2 (5 bases). V was cut by 6 bases and J by 1 base, with 7 bases left in between. Germline V gives CDR1 MNHEY, CDR2 SMNVEV (reference sequence). CDR3 length: 12 residues. Here the CDR3 reads CASRGGSYEQYF. The DNA for the CDR3 is TGTGCCAGCAGGGGCGGGTCCTACGAGCAGTACTTC.

The V gene is TRBV11-2, the J gene TRBJ2-2, with 7 nucleotides matching TRBD2. Germline-derived CDR1 and CDR2 are SGHAT and FQNNGV. The J segment lost 4 bases and the V segment lost 5 bases, leaving 7 bases of the junction unmatched. The CDR3 covers 15 residues. CDR3 in amino acids: CASSPRGVGTGELFF. Written as DNA, the CDR3 is TGTGCCAGCAGCCCCCGGGGGGTCGGCACCGGGGAGCTGTTTTTT.

The chain joins TRBV25-1 to TRBJ1-2; D is perhaps TRBD1 (5 bases). The germline V gene has CDR1 MGHDK and CDR2 SYGVNS. Trimming shortened V by 2 bases and J by 8 bases, and 15 bases separated the two germline ends. This CDR3 contains 14 residues. CDR3 sequence reads: CASSEPGREEGYTF. Written as DNA, the CDR3 is TGTGCCAGCAGTGAACCCGGCAGGGAGGAAGGCTACACCTTC.

The chain couples TRBV5-1 to TRBJ2-3; tentative D call: TRBD1 (6 bases). Germline CDR1 and CDR2: SGHRS and YFSETQ. The CDR3 consists of 16 residues. Trimming cost V 1 base and J 4 bases, with 16 bases left between them. The CDR3 region has the DNA TGCGCCAGCAGCTTGAACCCACAGGGAAATCCAGATACGCAGTATTTT. Translation gives CASSLNPQGNPDTQYF.

The V and J genes are TRBV5-1 and TRBJ2-2; the match to TRBD1 covers 7 bases. CDR3 length: 15 amino acids. Germline V gene lookup returns CDR1 SGHRS and CDR2 YFSETQ. The trim removed 3 bases at V and 1 base at J, leaving 3 bases unmatched. The CDR3 reads CASSSGTVNTGELFF. For the CDR3, the DNA is TGCGCCAGCAGCTCCGGGACAGTGAACACCGGGGAGCTGTTTTTT.

This clone was seen a handful of times. The V and J genes are TRBV5-4 and TRBJ2-3; 7 nucleotides line up with TRBD2. Looked up from germline, CDR1 is SGHNT and CDR2 is YYREEE (reference sequence). V lost 4 bases to trimming and J lost 4 bases; unmatched junction nucleotides: 6. CDR3 length: 14 residues. CDR3 DNA sequence: TGTGCCAGCAGCCCGGGGGGAGGGGCAGATACGCAGTATTTT. It codes for CASSPGGGADTQYF.

J is TRBJ2-7 and V is TRBV10-1; 7 nucleotides line up with TRBD2. The CDR3 loop spans 16 amino acids. The V and J ends lost 3 bases and 3 bases, in that order; junction bases with no gene match: 11. Per germline, CDR1 WNHNN and CDR2 SYGVQD (reference sequence). The CDR3 nucleotides read TGCGCCAGCAGTGAAGGAGGTGCGGGAGCGGGCTACGAGCAGTACTTC. Its protein is CASSEGGAGAGYEQYF.

On this clone: The sample holds other DNA sequences that translate to the same CDR3. The gene calls are TRBV5-1 and TRBJ2-7; 7 nucleotides line up with TRBD2. CDR3 length: 13 amino acids. With 2 bases clipped from V and 3 bases from J, the junction kept 2 bases outside the gene matches. Germline lookup yields CDR1 SGHRS and CDR2 YFSETQ. CDR3 sequence: CASSLAGSYEQYF. Written as DNA, the CDR3 is TGCGCCAGCAGCTTAGCGGGAAGCTACGAGCAGTACTTC.

This rearrangement joins TRBV30 to TRBJ1-2; the D is unclear. Between the trimmed V and J ends, which lost 0 bases and 6 bases, there was a span of 8 bases. CDR3 length: 12 amino acids. Germline CDR1 is GTSNPN and CDR2 is SVGIG (reference sequence). The CDR3 loop reads CAWSVGGNGYTF. The CDR3 DNA follows: TGTGCCTGGAGTGTCGGAGGGAATGGCTACACCTTC.

The chain joins TRBV2 to TRBJ2-7, with D possibly matching TRBD2 (6 bases). V gave up 0 bases and J gave up 3 bases, with 15 bases separating them. In germline, CDR1 is SNHLY, CDR2 FYNNEI. CDR3 length equals 16 residues. The CDR3 protein is CASSEASSGFYYEQYF. CDR3 sequence (DNA): TGTGCCAGCAGTGAAGCCTCCAGCGGGTTTTACTACGAGCAGTACTTC.

CDR3 region: CASSSIGGRGDEQYF. CDR3 DNA sequence: TGTGCCAGCAGTTCGATAGGGGGCAGGGGGGACGAGCAGTACTTC. The J gene is TRBJ2-7, the V gene TRBV28, with D maybe TRBD1 (7 bases). V was clipped by 4 bases and J by 5 bases, with 18 bases between them. This CDR3 region has 15 residues. Germline V gives CDR1 MDHEN, CDR2 SYDVKM.

This clone was recorded a few times. This chain connects TRBV6-1 to TRBJ1-2; 7 bases match TRBD1. Germline lookup yields CDR1 MNHNS and CDR2 SASEGT. This CDR3 is 13 amino acids long. The ends lost 0 bases at V and 8 bases at J; junction bases unmatched: 3. The CDR3 is CASSEAWGQGYTF. DNA for the CDR3: TGTGCCAGCAGTGAAGCGTGGGGACAGGGCTACACCTTC.

This chain uses TRBV5-1 with TRBJ2-7; 11 nucleotides align to TRBD1. Germline-derived CDR1 and CDR2 are SGHRS and YFSETQ. The CDR3 runs 16 residues. The ends lost 3 bases at V and 5 bases at J; junction bases unmatched: 10. The CDR3 loop is CASSSLPGTGGDEQYF. The DNA of the CDR3 is TGCGCCAGCAGCTCCCTCCCCGGGACAGGGGGTGACGAGCAGTACTTC.

This chain uses TRBV4-2 with TRBJ2-7; D is unresolved. This CDR3 spans 13 amino acids. Trimming left V 1 base short and J 9 bases short, with 13 bases between. CDR1 LGHNA and CDR2 YNFKEQ come from the germline V gene. The CDR3 loop reads CASSQAHSAGQYF. In DNA form, the CDR3 reads TGTGCCAGCAGCCAAGCCCACTCGGCAGGGCAGTACTTC.